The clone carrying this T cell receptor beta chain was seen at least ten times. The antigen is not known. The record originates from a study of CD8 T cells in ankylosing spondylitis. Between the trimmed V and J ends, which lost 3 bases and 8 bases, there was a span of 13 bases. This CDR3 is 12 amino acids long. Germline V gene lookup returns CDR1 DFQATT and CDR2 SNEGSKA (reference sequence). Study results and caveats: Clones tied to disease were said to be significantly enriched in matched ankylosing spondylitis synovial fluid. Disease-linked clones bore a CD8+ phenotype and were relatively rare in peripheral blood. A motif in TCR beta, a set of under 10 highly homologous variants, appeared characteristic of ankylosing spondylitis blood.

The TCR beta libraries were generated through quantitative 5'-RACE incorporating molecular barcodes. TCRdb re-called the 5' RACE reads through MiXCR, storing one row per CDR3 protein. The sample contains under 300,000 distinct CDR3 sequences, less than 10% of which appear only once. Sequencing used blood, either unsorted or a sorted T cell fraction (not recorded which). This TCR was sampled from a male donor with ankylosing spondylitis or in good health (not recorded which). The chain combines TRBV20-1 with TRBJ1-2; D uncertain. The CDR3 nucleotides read TGCAGTGCTAGCGGACCCCCGGGGGGCTACACCTTC. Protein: CSASGPPGGYTF.